These 14 T cell receptor beta chains were sequenced from one sample in a study of control samples from healthy donors and cancer patients. The table came from immunoSEQ multiplex PCR; TCRdb's copy has only in-frame clones and leaves some out. The sample includes about 140,000 clones, around 90% of them seen just once. Sequences were obtained from blood. The origin of the receptors is a man younger than 30 in good health.

The chain recombines TRBV2 with TRBJ1-1; possibly TRBD1 for D (5 bases). V was shortened by 5 bases and J by 1 base, with 8 bases between the two germline ends. Germline V CDR1 and CDR2: SNHLY, FYNNEI. The CDR3 runs 13 residues. CDR3 DNA sequence: TGTGCCAGCAGTAGACAGACGAACACTGAAGCTTTCTTT. Translation: CASSRQTNTEAFF.

This chain links TRBV7-2 with TRBJ2-3; 12 bases match TRBD2. Losses at the gene ends were 1 base for V and 5 bases for J; bases not matched to a gene: 7. Germline-derived CDR1 and CDR2 are SGHTA and FQGNSA. This CDR3 is 17 amino acids long. For the CDR3, the DNA is TGTGCCAGCAGCTTAGGGGCTAGCGGGGGGGCCTTAGATACGCAGTATTTT. This codes for CASSLGASGGALDTQYF.

For the CDR3, the DNA is TGTGCCAGCAGCCGAGAGGGTAGCGGGGGGCCGGGGAACATTCAGTACTTC. As protein: CASSREGSGGPGNIQYF. This chain uses TRBV3-1 (or the pseudogene TRBV3-2) with TRBJ2-4; 10 bases are a match to TRBD2. After removal of 4 bases from V and 7 bases from J, the junction contained 13 bases not matched to a gene. This CDR3 is built from 17 residues. Germline V gene lookup returns CDR1 LGHDT and CDR2 YNNKEL (reference sequence).

The rearrangement joins TRBV27 to TRBJ1-4, with D uncertain. The V and J ends lost 6 bases and 8 bases respectively, with 19 bases between them. The length of the CDR3 is 15 residues. The germline gives CDR1 MNHEY, CDR2 SMNVEV (reference sequence). CDR3 bases: TGTGCCAGCAGCCCCAGCCGGGCATCCGAGGAAAAACTGTTTTTT. As protein: CASSPSRASEEKLFF.

This chain links TRBV11-2 with TRBJ1-1, with D possibly matching TRBD1 (5 bases). CDR3 length: 14 amino acids. The V end lost 2 bases, the J end lost 5 bases, and 12 bases lay between the germline ends. Germline V CDR1 and CDR2: SGHAT, FQNNGV. Here the CDR3 reads CASSLFQGETEAFF. CDR3 sequence (DNA): TGTGCCAGCAGCTTATTTCAGGGTGAGACTGAAGCTTTCTTT.

The chain combines TRBV10-3 with TRBJ2-5; D remains unclear. Per germline, CDR1 ENHRY and CDR2 SYGVKD. The CDR3 is made up of 12 amino acids. V was shortened by 4 bases and J by 4 bases, with 7 bases between the two germline ends. This CDR3 is CAISGALETQYF. DNA of the CDR3: TGTGCCATCAGTGGGGCCTTAGAGACCCAGTACTTC.

The chain combines TRBV6-1 with TRBJ2-1; D ambiguous. This CDR3 is 13 amino acids long. The germline V gene encodes CDR1 MNHNS and CDR2 SASEGT. V lost 3 bases and J lost 3, with 6 bases in between. For the CDR3, the DNA is TGTGCCAGCAGTGAGGGGTACTACAATGAGCAGTTCTTC. Its protein product is CASSEGYYNEQFF.

The V call is TRBV21-1, the J call TRBJ1-3. TRBV21-1 corresponds to a pseudogene. CDR3 length: 16 amino acids. The CDR3, as DNA: TGTGCCAGCAGCATGATTGGCGGCCACTCTGGAAACACCATATATTTT. Amino acids: CASSMIGGHSGNTIYF.

This chain links TRBV30 with TRBJ2-7; the D gene is possibly TRBD1 (6 bases). The V gene's germline CDR1 is GTSNPN and CDR2 SVGIG (reference sequence). The germline V and J ends were trimmed by 5 bases and 2 bases, with 16 bases remaining between them. The CDR3 is made up of 14 amino acids. The CDR3 region has the DNA TGTGCCTGGGCCCGGGACAACTTAGCCTACGAGCAGTACTTC. It specifies CAWARDNLAYEQYF.

The genes are TRBV19 and TRBJ2-3; D remains unclear. Trimming removed 3 bases at V and 5 bases at J, with 6 bases between. CDR3 length: 12 amino acids. Germline CDR1 LNHDA, CDR2 SQIVND (reference sequence). CDR3 nucleotides: TGTGCCAGTAGTATTCGCGGAGATACGCAGTATTTT. As protein: CASSIRGDTQYF.

The V call is TRBV5-4, the J call TRBJ1-6; D is ambiguous. This CDR3 has 15 residues. Germline lookup yields CDR1 SGHNT and CDR2 YYREEE (reference sequence). Trimming cost V 5 bases and J 4 bases, with 13 bases left between them. The CDR3 region is CASSRGPLYNSPLHF. In nucleotides, the CDR3 is TGTGCCAGCAGTCGCGGCCCCCTTTATAATTCACCCCTCCACTTT.

V and J are TRBV23-1 and TRBJ2-7; 8 nucleotides align to TRBD1. TRBV23-1 is sorted into the ORF group, with uncertain function. The CDR3 consists of 16 residues. The V segment lost 7 bases and the J segment 3 bases; nucleotides outside the gene matches: 14. For the CDR3, the DNA is TGCGCCAGCAACCTACAGCCCGGACAGGGAGACTACGAGCAGTACTTC. Protein: CASNLQPGQGDYEQYF.

The rearrangement joins TRBV27 to TRBJ1-1; 8 nucleotides line up with TRBD1. The V gene's germline CDR1 is MNHEY and CDR2 SMNVEV (reference sequence). With 6 bases clipped from V and 2 bases from J, the junction kept 14 bases outside the gene matches. CDR3 length: 17 residues. The CDR3 protein is CASRDSSPDRANTEAFF. Here the CDR3 DNA reads TGTGCCAGCAGGGATTCTTCACCGGACAGGGCAAACACTGAAGCTTTCTTT.

V is TRBV6-5 and J is TRBJ1-2; 8 bases map to TRBD1. The CDR3 runs 14 residues. Unmatched junction bases numbered 6, after V lost 6 bases and J lost 3 bases. The V gene's germline CDR1 is MNHEY and CDR2 SVGAGI. The CDR3 coding sequence is TGTGCCAGCAGACCGACAGGGGTGCACTATGGCTACACCTTC. It encodes CASRPTGVHYGYTF.